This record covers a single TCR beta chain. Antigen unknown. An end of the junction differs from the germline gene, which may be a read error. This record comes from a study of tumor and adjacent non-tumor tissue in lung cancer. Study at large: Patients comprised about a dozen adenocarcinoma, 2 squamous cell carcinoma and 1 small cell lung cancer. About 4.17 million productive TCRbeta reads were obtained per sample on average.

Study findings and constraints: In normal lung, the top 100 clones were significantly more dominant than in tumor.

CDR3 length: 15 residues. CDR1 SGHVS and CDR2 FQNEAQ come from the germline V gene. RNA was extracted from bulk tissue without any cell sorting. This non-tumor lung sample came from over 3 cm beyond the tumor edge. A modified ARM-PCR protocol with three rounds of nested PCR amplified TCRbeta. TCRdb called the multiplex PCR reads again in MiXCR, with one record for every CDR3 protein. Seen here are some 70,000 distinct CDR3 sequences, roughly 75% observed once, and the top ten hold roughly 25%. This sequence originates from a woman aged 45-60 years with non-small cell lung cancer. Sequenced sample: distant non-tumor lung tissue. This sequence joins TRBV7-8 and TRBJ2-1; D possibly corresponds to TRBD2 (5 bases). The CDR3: CTSSFMIPEGNEQFF. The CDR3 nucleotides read TGTACCAGCAGCTTTATGATCCCAGAGGGCAATGAGCAGTTCTTC.